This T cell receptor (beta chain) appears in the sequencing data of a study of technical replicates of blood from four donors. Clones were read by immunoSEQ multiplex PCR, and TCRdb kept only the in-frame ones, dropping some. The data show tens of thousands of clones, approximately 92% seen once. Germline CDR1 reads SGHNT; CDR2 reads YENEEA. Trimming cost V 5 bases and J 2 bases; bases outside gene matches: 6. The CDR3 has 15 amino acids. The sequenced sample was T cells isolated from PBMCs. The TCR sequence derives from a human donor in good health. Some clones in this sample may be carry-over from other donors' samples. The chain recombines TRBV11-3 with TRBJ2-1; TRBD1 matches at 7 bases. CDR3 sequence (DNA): TGTGCCAGCAGCCCCAGACAGGGCCCCTACAATGAGCAGTTCTTC. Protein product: CASSPRQGPYNEQFF.